A selection of T cell receptor beta chains follows, all from one sample in a study of CD8 T cells in ankylosing spondylitis. MiXCR, applied by TCRdb to the 5' RACE reads, yields one record per CDR3 protein. The sample carries about 240,000 distinct CDR3 sequences, approximately 8.4% recorded once. Source material: blood, either unsorted or a sorted T cell fraction (not recorded which). The source of these receptors is a female donor with ankylosing spondylitis or in good health (not recorded which). Each CDR3 is given with its conserved first and last residue. The D gene is left open where the match is weak. Clone size appears in some rows only: once, few, many, or a class for an expanded clone.

TRBV20-1	TRBJ2-7	many	TRBD2	TGCAGTGCTTCCACCCGACTAGCGGGACCTGACGAGCAGTACTTC	CSASTRLAGPDEQYF
TRBV29-1	TRBJ2-1	many	TRBD2	TGCAGCGGCCAAACTAGCGGGGGTAATGAGCAGTTCTTC	CSGQTSGGNEQFF
TRBV27	TRBJ2-3	many	NA	TGTGCCAGCAGCAAGGCTACCCCAGATACGCAGTATTTT	CASSKATPDTQYF
TRBV12-3/TRBV12-4	TRBJ2-5	many	NA	TGTGCCAGCAGTTTACCGGAAGGGAAGGTGGAGACCCAGTACTTC	CASSLPEGKVETQYF
TRBV6-2/TRBV6-3	TRBJ2-2	NA	TRBD2	TGTGCCAGCCGGACTAGCGGGAGGAGGGAGCTGTTTTTT	CASRTSGRRELFF
TRBV15	TRBJ2-3	NA	TRBD1	TGTGCCACCAGCAGAGATTACAGGGGTACGCAGTATTTT	CATSRDYRGTQYF
TRBV6-1	TRBJ2-3	many	NA	TGTGCCAGCAGGCGGGATCGTACAGATACGCAGTATTTT	CASRRDRTDTQYF
TRBV20-1	TRBJ1-2	many	TRBD1	TGCAGTGCTAGACTTGGACAGGGCTATGGCTACACCTTC	CSARLGQGYGYTF
TRBV20-1	TRBJ2-2	many	NA	TGCAGTGCTCGACCGGGCCTCAACACCGGGGAGCTGTTTTTT	CSARPGLNTGELFF
TRBV29-1	TRBJ1-2	few	TRBD1	TGCAGCGTTGTCTTCGTTAAGGGGGCTTCTAACTATGGCTACACCTTC	CSVVFVKGASNYGYTF
TRBV10-3	TRBJ2-1	many	TRBD2	TGTGCCATCACGGGTAGCGGGGCCTACAATGAGCAGTTCTTC	CAITGSGAYNEQFF
TRBV3-1	TRBJ2-1	many	NA	TGTGCCAGCAGCCATGTCCATAGCGGAAACAATGAGCAGTTCTTC	CASSHVHSGNNEQFF
TRBV19	TRBJ1-2	many	TRBD1	TGTGCCGGATGGACAGGGGATGGTGGCTACACCTTC	CAGWTGDGGYTF
TRBV7-2	TRBJ1-1	NA	TRBD1	TGTGCCAGCAGCTTCGGGACAGGGGGTATGAACACTGAAGCTTTCTTT	CASSFGTGGMNTEAFF
TRBV5-1	TRBJ2-1	many	NA	TGCGCCAGCAGCTTAACTAAGGCTGAGCAGTTCTTC	CASSLTKAEQFF
TRBV29-1	TRBJ1-1	many	TRBD1	TGCAGCGTTACGGGACAGTTTTTTAGTTCAGCTTTCTTT	CSVTGQFFSSAFF
TRBV27	TRBJ1-2	NA	NA	TGTGCCAGCCGAACCCTCGGGGACATAAGGGACTACACCTTC	CASRTLGDIRDYTF
TRBV20-1	TRBJ1-5	NA	NA	TGCAGTGCGGCGGGGGTGGTGAATCAGCCCCAGCATTTT	CSAAGVVNQPQHF
TRBV4-3	TRBJ1-6	many	NA	TGCGCCAGCAGCCCTAGGGCCCACGGGGATTCACCCCTCCACTTT	CASSPRAHGDSPLHF
TRBV7-8	TRBJ1-1	many	TRBD1	TGTGCCAGCAGCTTAGCGCCGCGACAGGGAGGTACTGAAGCTTTCTTT	CASSLAPRQGGTEAFF
TRBV12-3/TRBV12-4	TRBJ2-7	many	TRBD2	TGTGCCAGCAGTTTAGGACCCTCGGGACTAGCGGACGAGCAGTACTTC	CASSLGPSGLADEQYF
TRBV7-5	TRBJ2-7	many	NA	NA	CISVSEALLAPYEQYF
TRBV7-9	TRBJ1-2	many	NA	TGTGCCAGCAGCTTAGGGGGTCCACGAAGAGTCTATGGCTACACCTTC	CASSLGGPRRVYGYTF
TRBV7-9	TRBJ2-1	many	NA	TGTGCCAGCAGCCCATCCTCGGTGGGGGACGAGCAGTTCTTC	CASSPSSVGDEQFF
TRBV7-2	TRBJ2-3	many	NA	TGTGCCAGCAGCTTATGGGACACTTCAGATACGCAGTATTTT	CASSLWDTSDTQYF
TRBV12-3/TRBV12-4	TRBJ2-1	many	TRBD2	TGTGCCAGCAGGCCCACTAGCGGGAGGGACAATGAGCAGTTCTTC	CASRPTSGRDNEQFF
TRBV6-2/TRBV6-3	TRBJ1-2	NA	NA	TGTGCCAGCAGTTACCGTACAGACTGTGGCTACACCTTC	CASSYRTDCGYTF
TRBV15	TRBJ1-2	many	NA	TGTGCCACCAGCAGGTCCCATGGAGGTTATGGCTACACCTTC	CATSRSHGGYGYTF
TRBV7-7	TRBJ1-1	many	TRBD1	TGTGCTAGCAGCCGCCGGGACAGGGTCGTCACTGAAGCTTTCTTT	CASSRRDRVVTEAFF
TRBV20-1	TRBJ2-7	many	NA	TGCAGTGCTAGAGATACGTCTTTACTTTCCTACGAGCAGTACTTC	CSARDTSLLSYEQYF
TRBV7-8	TRBJ2-1	many	NA	TGTGCCAGCAGCTTAGAATTTCGGTCTGGGAACAATGAGCAGTTCTTC	CASSLEFRSGNNEQFF
TRBV3-1	TRBJ1-1	many	NA	TGTGCCAGCAAGGAGGGAGTCATGAACACTGAAGCTTTCTTT	CASKEGVMNTEAFF
TRBV6-5	TRBJ2-2	NA	NA	TGTGCCAGCAGGACAGGTTTCACCGGGGAGCTGTTTTTT	CASRTGFTGELFF
TRBV7-9	TRBJ1-1	many	NA	TGTGCCAGCAAAGGTGAAGTGGAAGCTTTCTTT	CASKGEVEAFF
TRBV5-6	TRBJ1-2	many	NA	TGTGCCAGCAGCTCGGGATATGGCTACACCTTC	CASSSGYGYTF
TRBV3-1	TRBJ1-5	many	TRBD1	TGTGCCAGCAGCCAAACAGGGGGCCAAAATCAGCCCCAGCATTTT	CASSQTGGQNQPQHF
TRBV28	TRBJ1-2	many	TRBD1	TGTGCCAGCAGTTTAGAGGACAGGCAAATTTACACCTTC	CASSLEDRQIYTF